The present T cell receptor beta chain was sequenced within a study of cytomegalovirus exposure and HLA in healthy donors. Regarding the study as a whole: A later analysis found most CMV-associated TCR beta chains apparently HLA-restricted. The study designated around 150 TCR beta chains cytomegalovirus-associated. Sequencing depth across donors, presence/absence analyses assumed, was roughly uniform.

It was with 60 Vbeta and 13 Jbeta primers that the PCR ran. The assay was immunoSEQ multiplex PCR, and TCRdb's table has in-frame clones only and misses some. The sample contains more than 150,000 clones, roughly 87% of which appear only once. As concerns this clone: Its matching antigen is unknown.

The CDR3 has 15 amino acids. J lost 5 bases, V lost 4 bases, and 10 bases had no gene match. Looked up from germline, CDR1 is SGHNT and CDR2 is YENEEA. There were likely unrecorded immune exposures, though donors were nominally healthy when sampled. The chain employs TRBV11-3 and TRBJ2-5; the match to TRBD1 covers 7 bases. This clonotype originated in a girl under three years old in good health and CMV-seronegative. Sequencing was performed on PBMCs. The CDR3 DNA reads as TGTGCCAGCAGCTCGCAGACAGGGAGTGTGGAGACCCAGTACTTC. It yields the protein CASSSQTGSVETQYF. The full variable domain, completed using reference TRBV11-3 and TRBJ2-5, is EAGVVQSPRYKIIEKKQPVAFWCNPISGHNTLYWYLQNLGQGPELLIRYENEEAVDDSQLPKDRFSAERLKGVDSTLKIQPAELGDSAVYLCASSSQTGSVETQYFGPGTRLLVL.